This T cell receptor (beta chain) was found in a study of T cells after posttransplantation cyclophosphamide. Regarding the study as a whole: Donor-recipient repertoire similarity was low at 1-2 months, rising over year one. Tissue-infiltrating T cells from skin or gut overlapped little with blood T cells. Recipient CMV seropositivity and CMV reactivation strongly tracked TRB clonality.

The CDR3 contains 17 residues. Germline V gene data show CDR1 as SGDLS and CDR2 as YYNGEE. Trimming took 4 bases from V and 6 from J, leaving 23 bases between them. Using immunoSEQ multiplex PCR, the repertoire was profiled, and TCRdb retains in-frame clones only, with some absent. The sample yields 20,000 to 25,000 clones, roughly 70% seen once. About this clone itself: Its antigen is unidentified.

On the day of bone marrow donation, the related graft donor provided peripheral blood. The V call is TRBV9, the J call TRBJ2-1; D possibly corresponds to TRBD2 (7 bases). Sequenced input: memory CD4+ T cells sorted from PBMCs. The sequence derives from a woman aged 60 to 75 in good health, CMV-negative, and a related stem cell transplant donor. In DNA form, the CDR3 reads TGTGCCAGCAGCTCCTCCGCCGTAGGGGGGGGAGGCAATGAGCAGTTCTTC. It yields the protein CASSSSAVGGGGNEQFF.